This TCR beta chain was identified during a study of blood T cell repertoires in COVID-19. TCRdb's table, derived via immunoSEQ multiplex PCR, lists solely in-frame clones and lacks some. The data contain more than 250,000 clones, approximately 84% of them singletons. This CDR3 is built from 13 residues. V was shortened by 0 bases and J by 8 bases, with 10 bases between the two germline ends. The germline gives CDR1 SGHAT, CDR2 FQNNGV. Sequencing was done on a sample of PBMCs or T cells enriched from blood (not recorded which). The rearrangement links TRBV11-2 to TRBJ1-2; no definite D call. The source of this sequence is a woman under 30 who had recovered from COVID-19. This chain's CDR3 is CASSLESGQGYTF. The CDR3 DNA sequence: TGTGCCAGCAGCTTAGAATCCGGTCAAGGCTACACCTTC.